The entry below describes one T cell receptor (beta chain). Antigen specificity is unknown. MiXCR, run by TCRdb on the reads, gives a single entry per CDR3 protein. Among 450,000 to 550,000 distinct CDR3 sequences, about two fifths were seen once, and the ten largest hold 43%. Trimming took 5 bases from V and 0 from J, leaving 10 bases between them. Per germline, CDR1 SGHVS and CDR2 FNYEAQ. CDR3 size: 15 residues. These data come from a study of T cell repertoires in cytomegalovirus infection. On the study more broadly: Matching HLA type and CMV infection were both indicated by public TCR beta signatures.

This TCR was recovered from a human donor in good health (CMV status not recorded). Some clones in this sample may be carry-over from other donors' samples. The genes are TRBV7-6 and TRBJ2-2, with a tentative D call TRBD1 (5 bases). The input for sequencing was cultured PBMCs, taken from culture after CMV antigen stimulation. The CDR3: CASSPTRANTGELFF. In nucleotides, the CDR3 is TGTGCCAGCAGCCCTACCAGGGCGAACACCGGGGAGCTGTTTTTT.